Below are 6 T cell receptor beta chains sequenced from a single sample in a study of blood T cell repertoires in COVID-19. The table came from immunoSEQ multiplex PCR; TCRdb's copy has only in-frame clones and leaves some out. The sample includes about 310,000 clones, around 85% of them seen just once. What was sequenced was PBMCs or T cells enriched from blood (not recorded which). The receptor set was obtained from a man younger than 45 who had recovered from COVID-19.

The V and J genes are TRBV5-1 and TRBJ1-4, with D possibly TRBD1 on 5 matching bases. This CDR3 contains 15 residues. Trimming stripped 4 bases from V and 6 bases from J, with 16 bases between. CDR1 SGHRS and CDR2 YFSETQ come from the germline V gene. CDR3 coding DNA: TGCGCCAGCAGCGGGCAGGCGGGGCTTGATGAAAAACTGTTTTTT. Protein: CASSGQAGLDEKLFF.

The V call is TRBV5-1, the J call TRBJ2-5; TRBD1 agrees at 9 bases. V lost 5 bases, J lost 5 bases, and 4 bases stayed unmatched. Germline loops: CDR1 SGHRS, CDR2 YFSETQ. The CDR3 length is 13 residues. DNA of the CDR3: TGCGCCAGCAGACAGGGGGCGCGGGAGACCCAGTACTTC. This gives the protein CASRQGARETQYF.

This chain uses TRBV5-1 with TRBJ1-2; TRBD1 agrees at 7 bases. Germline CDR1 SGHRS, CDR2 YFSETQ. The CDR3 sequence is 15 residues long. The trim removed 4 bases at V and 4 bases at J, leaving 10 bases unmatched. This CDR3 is CASSLLQGLGYGYTF. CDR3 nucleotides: TGCGCCAGCAGCCTACTACAGGGGTTGGGCTATGGCTACACCTTC.

CDR3 protein: CAISGRTGVETQYF. The CDR3 nucleotides read TGTGCCATCAGTGGTAGAACAGGGGTTGAGACCCAGTACTTC. The V gene is TRBV10-3, the J gene TRBJ2-5, with 7 bases identical to TRBD1. J lost 5 bases, V lost 4 bases, and 7 bases had no gene match. The CDR3 spans 14 residues. Germline V CDR1 and CDR2: ENHRY, SYGVKD.

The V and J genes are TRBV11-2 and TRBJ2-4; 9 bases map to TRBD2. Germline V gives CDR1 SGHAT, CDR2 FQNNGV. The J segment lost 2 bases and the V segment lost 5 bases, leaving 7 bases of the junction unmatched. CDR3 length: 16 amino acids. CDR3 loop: CASSPAGGFTKNIQYF. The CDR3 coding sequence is TGTGCCAGCAGCCCTGCGGGGGGGTTTACCAAAAACATTCAGTACTTC.

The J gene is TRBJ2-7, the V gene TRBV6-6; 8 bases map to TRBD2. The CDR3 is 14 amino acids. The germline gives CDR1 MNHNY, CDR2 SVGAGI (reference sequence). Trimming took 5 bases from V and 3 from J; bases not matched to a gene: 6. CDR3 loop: CASSVTSEGYEQYF. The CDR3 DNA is TGTGCCAGCAGTGTGACTAGCGAGGGCTACGAGCAGTACTTC.